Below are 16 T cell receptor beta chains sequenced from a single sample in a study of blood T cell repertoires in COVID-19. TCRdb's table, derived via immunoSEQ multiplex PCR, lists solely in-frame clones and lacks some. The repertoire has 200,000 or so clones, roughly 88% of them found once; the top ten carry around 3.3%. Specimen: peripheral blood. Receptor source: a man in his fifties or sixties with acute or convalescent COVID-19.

CDR3 bases: TGTGCCACCGTCCACACAGGGGACTATGGCTACACCTTC. Encoded protein: CATVHTGDYGYTF. The chain carries TRBV10-3 and TRBJ1-2; 7 bases map to TRBD1. CDR1 is ENHRY and CDR2 is SYGVKD in the germline V gene. With V trimmed by 10 bases and J by 3 bases, 8 bases remained unmatched. This CDR3 comprises 13 residues.

CDR3 sequence (DNA): TGTGCCAGCACCCGGACAGGGGCTTACGAGCAGTACTTC. This gives the protein CASTRTGAYEQYF. The V gene is TRBV28, the J gene TRBJ2-7; 9 nucleotides align to TRBD1. There are 13 residues in the CDR3. The germline V gene has CDR1 MDHEN and CDR2 SYDVKM. The J segment lost 4 bases and the V segment lost 7 bases, leaving 5 bases of the junction unmatched.

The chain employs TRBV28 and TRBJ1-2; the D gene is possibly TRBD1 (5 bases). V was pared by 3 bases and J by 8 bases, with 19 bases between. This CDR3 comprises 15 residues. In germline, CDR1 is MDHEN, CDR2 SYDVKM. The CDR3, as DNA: TGTGCCAGCAGTTTCCCCTCCGGGACGGGAGGAGGCTACACCTTC. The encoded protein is CASSFPSGTGGGYTF.

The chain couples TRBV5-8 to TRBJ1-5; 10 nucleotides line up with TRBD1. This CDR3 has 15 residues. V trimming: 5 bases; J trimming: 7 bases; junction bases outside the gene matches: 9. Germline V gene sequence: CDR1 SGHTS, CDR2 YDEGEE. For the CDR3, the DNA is TGTGCCAGCAGTCCTGACAGGGGGCTATGGCAGCCCCAGCATTTT. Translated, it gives CASSPDRGLWQPQHF. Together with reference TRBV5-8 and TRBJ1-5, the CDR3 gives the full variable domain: EAGVTQSPTHLIKTRGQQATLRCSPISGHTSVYWYQQALGLGLQFLLWYDEGEERNRGNFPPRFSGRQFPNYSSELNVNALELEDSALYLCASSPDRGLWQPQHFGDGTRLSIL.

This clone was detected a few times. For the CDR3, the DNA is TGCGCCAGCAGCTCCACGGGAGATATCAATGAAAAACTGTTTTTT. It codes for CASSSTGDINEKLFF. The chain has TRBV5-1 and TRBJ1-4; unclear D gene. This CDR3 is built from 15 residues. Germline CDR1 and CDR2: SGHRS and YFSETQ. The ends were cut back, 3 bases at V and 5 bases at J, with 14 bases in the middle.

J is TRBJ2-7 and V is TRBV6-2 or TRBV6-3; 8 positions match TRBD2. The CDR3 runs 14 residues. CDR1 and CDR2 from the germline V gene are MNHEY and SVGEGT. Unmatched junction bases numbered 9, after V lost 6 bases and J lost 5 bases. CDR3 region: CASSREREWDEQYF. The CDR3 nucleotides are TGTGCCAGCAGCCGGGAGCGGGAGTGGGACGAGCAGTACTTC.

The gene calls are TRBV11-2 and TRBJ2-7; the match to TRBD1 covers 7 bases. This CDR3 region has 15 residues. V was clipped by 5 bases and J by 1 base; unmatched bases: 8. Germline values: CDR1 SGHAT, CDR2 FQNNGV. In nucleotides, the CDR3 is TGTGCCAGCAGCCAACGGGACAGACTTTCCTACGAGCAGTACTTC. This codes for CASSQRDRLSYEQYF.

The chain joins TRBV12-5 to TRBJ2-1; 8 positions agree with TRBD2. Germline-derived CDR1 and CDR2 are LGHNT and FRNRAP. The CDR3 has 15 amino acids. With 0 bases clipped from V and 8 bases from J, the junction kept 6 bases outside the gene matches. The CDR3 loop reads CASGLVQRESYEQFF. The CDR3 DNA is TGTGCTAGTGGTTTGGTACAGCGGGAGAGCTATGAGCAGTTCTTC.

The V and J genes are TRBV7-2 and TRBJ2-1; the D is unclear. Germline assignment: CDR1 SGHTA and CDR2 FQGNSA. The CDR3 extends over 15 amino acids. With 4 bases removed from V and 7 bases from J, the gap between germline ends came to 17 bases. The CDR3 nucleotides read TGTGCCAGCAGCTACCCCCTACGAGATCGAAATGAGCAGTTCTTC. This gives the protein CASSYPLRDRNEQFF.

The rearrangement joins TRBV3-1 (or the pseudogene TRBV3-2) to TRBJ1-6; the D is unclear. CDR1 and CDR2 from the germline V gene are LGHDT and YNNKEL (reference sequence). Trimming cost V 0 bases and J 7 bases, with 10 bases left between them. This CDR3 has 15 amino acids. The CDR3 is CASSQDGSTNSPLHF. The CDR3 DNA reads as TGTGCCAGCAGCCAAGATGGCTCAACCAATTCACCCCTCCACTTT.

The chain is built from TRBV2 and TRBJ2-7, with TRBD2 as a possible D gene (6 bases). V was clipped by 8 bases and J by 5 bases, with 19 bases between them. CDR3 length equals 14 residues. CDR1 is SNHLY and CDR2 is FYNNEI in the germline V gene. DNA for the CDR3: TGTGCCAGCTTGCGGGAAGAGGGTTTCCACGAGCAGTACTTC. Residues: CASLREEGFHEQYF.

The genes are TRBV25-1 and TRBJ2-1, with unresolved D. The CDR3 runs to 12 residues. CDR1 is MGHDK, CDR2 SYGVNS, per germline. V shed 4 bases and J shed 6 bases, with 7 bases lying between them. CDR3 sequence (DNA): TGTGCCAGCAGTGCTAGGAGCAATGAGCAGTTCTTC. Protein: CASSARSNEQFF.

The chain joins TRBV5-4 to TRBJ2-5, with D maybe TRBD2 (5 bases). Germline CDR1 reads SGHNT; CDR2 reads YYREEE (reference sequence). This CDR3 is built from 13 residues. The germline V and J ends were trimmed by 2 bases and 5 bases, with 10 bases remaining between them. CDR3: CASSFAGGETQYF. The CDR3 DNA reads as TGTGCCAGCAGCTTTGCGGGCGGGGAGACCCAGTACTTC.

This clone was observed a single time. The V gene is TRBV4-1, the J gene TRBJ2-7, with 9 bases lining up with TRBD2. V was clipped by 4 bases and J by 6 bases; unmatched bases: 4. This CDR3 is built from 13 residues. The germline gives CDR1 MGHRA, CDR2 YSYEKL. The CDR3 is CASSRNSGSEQYF. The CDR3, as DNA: TGCGCCAGCAGCCGGAATAGCGGGAGCGAGCAGTACTTC.

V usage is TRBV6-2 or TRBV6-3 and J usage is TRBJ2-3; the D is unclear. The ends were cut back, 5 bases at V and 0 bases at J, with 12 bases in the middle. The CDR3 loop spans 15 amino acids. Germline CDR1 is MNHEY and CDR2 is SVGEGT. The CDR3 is CASSQTPGSTDTQYF. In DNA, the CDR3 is TGTGCCAGCAGTCAGACCCCGGGTAGCACAGATACGCAGTATTTT.

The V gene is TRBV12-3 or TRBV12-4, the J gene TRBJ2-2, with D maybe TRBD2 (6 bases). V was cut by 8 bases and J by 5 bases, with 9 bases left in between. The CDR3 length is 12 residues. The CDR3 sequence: CASGTSTGELFF. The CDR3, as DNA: TGTGCCAGCGGGACTTCTACCGGGGAGCTGTTTTTT.